This T cell receptor (beta chain) was sequenced for a study of T cells expressing NK-cell markers. Overall study: TCR beta repertoires came from sorted CD3+CD56+NKG2C+, CD3+CD56+NKG2C- and CD3+CD56-NKG2C+ T cells. Eight donors were sequenced, seven testing HCMV-seropositive and one testing seronegative.

Points from the study as a whole: These clonotypes, the leaders elsewhere, also led the CD3+CD56-NKG2C+ fraction in a handful of donors.

About this clonotype: Its antigen is unknown.

The CDR3 consists of 16 residues. Germline loops: CDR1 SGHRS, CDR2 YFSETQ. 5'RACE template switching with UMIs generated TCR beta cDNA. TCRdb processed the 5' RACE reads again and assigns one entry to each CDR3 protein, with no DNA. The sample data list more than 250,000 distinct CDR3 sequences. This clonotype was sampled from a man aged 18 to 35 in good health. V gene TRBV5-1 combines with J gene TRBJ2-1; the D call from TCRdb, TRBD2, cannot be confirmed without DNA. Sequencing used blood T cells: a sorted CD56 or NKG2C T cell subset, CD4+ or CD8+ T cells, or bulk PBMC T cells (not recorded which). The CDR3 is CASSLARGISNNEQFF. Drawing the rest from reference TRBV5-1 and TRBJ2-1, the complete variable domain is KAGVTQTPRYLIKTRGQQVTLSCSPISGHRSVSWYQQTPGQGLQFLFEYFSETQRNKGNFPGRFSGRQFSNSRSEMNVSTLELGDSALYLCASSLARGISNNEQFFGPGTRLTVL.